Given below is one TCR beta chain in context. The antigen is not known. The CDR3 consists of 15 residues. Per germline, CDR1 DFQATT and CDR2 SNEGSKA (reference sequence). The J segment lost 2 bases and the V segment lost 5 bases, leaving 10 bases of the junction unmatched. TCRdb re-called the 5' RACE reads with MiXCR, one entry per CDR3 protein. This table holds under 300,000 distinct CDR3 sequences, 8.2% found once. The entry originates in a study of T-cell memory formation after mild COVID-19. As for the study in general: TCR clusters were largely donor specific.

Notes on the study in general: CD4+ contracting clones were found mainly in CM and EM, and CD8+ ones in EMRA.

The source is a man younger than 30 who had mild COVID-19 (a few samples of this study predate the infection). Cell type and time point are not known. The specimen sequenced was PBMCs or a T cell subset sorted from them (not recorded which). The rearrangement joins TRBV20-1 to TRBJ2-3; 7 nucleotides match TRBD1. This CDR3 is CSAPGQLGNTDTQYF. The DNA of the CDR3 is TGCAGTGCTCCGGGACAGCTGGGGAACACAGATACGCAGTATTTT.